This is a list of T cell receptor beta chains from one sample in a study of blood T cell repertoires in COVID-19. The repertoire was sequenced with immunoSEQ multiplex PCR; TCRdb's copy has only in-frame clones and lacks some. The sample carries 200,000 to 300,000 clones, 88% recorded once. The sample comprised peripheral blood. All receptors come from a man aged 55 to 69 who had recovered from COVID-19. Both conserved end residues are part of each CDR3. The D gene is left open where the match is weak. Where a row states a size, it is once, few, many or the class of an expanded clone; other rows omit it.

clone_size: -; v_call: TRBV6-2/TRBV6-3; j_call: TRBJ1-5; d_call: -; cdr3_aa: CASSYGGTGNQPQHF; cdr3_nt: TGTGCCAGCAGTTACGGAGGGACGGGCAATCAGCCCCAGCATTTT
clone_size: -; v_call: TRBV30; j_call: TRBJ1-3; d_call: -; cdr3_aa: CAWSVQLLAGNTIYF; cdr3_nt: TGTGCCTGGAGTGTTCAACTGCTGGCTGGAAACACCATATATTTT
clone_size: -; v_call: TRBV12-3/TRBV12-4; j_call: TRBJ1-2; d_call: -; cdr3_aa: CASSLGGGNGYTF; cdr3_nt: TGTGCCAGCAGTTTGGGGGGTGGGAATGGCTACACCTTC
clone_size: -; v_call: TRBV12-3/TRBV12-4; j_call: TRBJ1-6; d_call: TRBD1; cdr3_aa: CASGGQGVSPLHF; cdr3_nt: TGTGCCAGCGGGGGACAGGGCGTGTCACCCCTCCACTTT
clone_size: -; v_call: TRBV14; j_call: TRBJ2-3; d_call: TRBD2; cdr3_aa: CASSRLAGGADTQYF; cdr3_nt: TGTGCCAGCAGCCGCCTAGCGGGGGGCGCAGATACGCAGTATTTT
clone_size: -; v_call: TRBV7-3; j_call: TRBJ2-3; d_call: TRBD2; cdr3_aa: CASSTSGIPTDTQYF; cdr3_nt: TGTGCCAGCAGCACTAGCGGGATACCCACAGATACGCAGTATTTT
clone_size: -; v_call: TRBV5-1; j_call: TRBJ2-7; d_call: -; cdr3_aa: CASSLALQGYEQYF; cdr3_nt: TGCGCCAGCAGCTTGGCCCTCCAGGGCTACGAGCAGTACTTC
clone_size: once; v_call: TRBV11-2; j_call: TRBJ1-2; d_call: -; cdr3_aa: CASSLVIGQGSDGYTF; cdr3_nt: TGTGCCAGCAGCTTAGTTATCGGGCAGGGGAGCGATGGCTACACCTTC
clone_size: -; v_call: TRBV27; j_call: TRBJ1-2; d_call: -; cdr3_aa: CASSFRGPYGYTF; cdr3_nt: TGTGCCAGCAGTTTCCGAGGGCCCTATGGCTACACCTTC
clone_size: once; v_call: TRBV15; j_call: TRBJ1-3; d_call: -; cdr3_aa: CATSAGNSGNTIYF; cdr3_nt: TGTGCCACCAGCGCGGGCAACTCTGGAAACACCATATATTTT
clone_size: -; v_call: TRBV6-5; j_call: TRBJ1-6; d_call: TRBD1; cdr3_aa: CASNLQGAGSPLHF; cdr3_nt: TGTGCCAGCAATTTACAGGGGGCTGGGTCACCCCTCCACTTT
clone_size: -; v_call: TRBV19; j_call: TRBJ1-3; d_call: -; cdr3_aa: CASSNSGSGNTIYF; cdr3_nt: TGTGCCAGTAGTAACTCCGGCTCTGGAAACACCATATATTTT
clone_size: -; v_call: TRBV3-1/TRBV3-2; j_call: TRBJ2-7; d_call: -; cdr3_aa: CASSQGFGYEQYF; cdr3_nt: TGTGCCAGCAGCCAAGGTTTCGGCTACGAGCAGTACTTC
clone_size: -; v_call: TRBV18; j_call: TRBJ1-2; d_call: TRBD1; cdr3_aa: CASSPRGTGIVTNYGYTF; cdr3_nt: TGTGCCAGCTCACCACGAGGGACAGGGATAGTAACTAACTATGGCTACACCTTC
clone_size: -; v_call: TRBV5-1; j_call: TRBJ1-4; d_call: -; cdr3_aa: CASTPGATNEKLFF; cdr3_nt: TGCGCCAGCACCCCGGGAGCAACTAATGAAAAACTGTTTTTT
clone_size: -; v_call: TRBV10-2; j_call: TRBJ2-7; d_call: TRBD1; cdr3_aa: CASKSGTAYEQYF; cdr3_nt: TGCGCCAGCAAATCCGGGACAGCCTACGAGCAGTACTTC
clone_size: -; v_call: TRBV30; j_call: TRBJ1-1; d_call: TRBD1; cdr3_aa: CAWSGDRERGTEAFF; cdr3_nt: TGTGCCTGGAGCGGGGACAGGGAAAGGGGCACTGAAGCTTTCTTT
clone_size: -; v_call: TRBV20-1; j_call: TRBJ2-5; d_call: TRBD2; cdr3_aa: CSASVIAGGLQETQYF; cdr3_nt: TGCAGTGCTAGTGTGATAGCGGGGGGCCTACAAGAGACCCAGTACTTC
clone_size: -; v_call: TRBV3-1/TRBV3-2; j_call: TRBJ1-5; d_call: TRBD1; cdr3_aa: CASSPGGNQPQHF; cdr3_nt: TGTGCCAGCAGCCCAGGGGGGAATCAGCCCCAGCATTTT
clone_size: -; v_call: TRBV5-1; j_call: TRBJ1-1; d_call: -; cdr3_aa: CASSLARARGAFF; cdr3_nt: TGCGCCAGCAGCTTGGCTAGGGCTCGGGGGGCTTTCTTT
clone_size: -; v_call: TRBV14; j_call: TRBJ1-6; d_call: -; cdr3_aa: CASSQVRGNSPLHF; cdr3_nt: TGTGCCAGCAGCCAAGTCAGGGGAAATTCACCCCTCCACTTT
clone_size: -; v_call: TRBV13; j_call: TRBJ2-7; d_call: TRBD1; cdr3_aa: CASSKRDRDHEQYF; cdr3_nt: TGTGCCAGCAGCAAACGGGACAGGGACCACGAGCAGTACTTC
clone_size: -; v_call: TRBV20-1; j_call: TRBJ2-3; d_call: TRBD2; cdr3_aa: CSASPLAGGLITDTQYF; cdr3_nt: TGCAGTGCTAGTCCCCTAGCGGGGGGTCTGATCACAGATACGCAGTATTTT
clone_size: -; v_call: TRBV4-2; j_call: TRBJ2-6; d_call: -; cdr3_aa: CASSQDLSGANVLTF; cdr3_nt: TGTGCCAGCAGCCAAGACCTTTCTGGGGCCAACGTCCTGACTTTC
clone_size: -; v_call: TRBV6-2/TRBV6-3; j_call: TRBJ1-2; d_call: -; cdr3_aa: CASSYSPYRQPRSGYTF; cdr3_nt: TGTGCCAGCAGTTACTCGCCCTACAGACAGCCCAGGAGTGGCTACACCTTC
clone_size: -; v_call: TRBV7-2; j_call: TRBJ2-3; d_call: TRBD1; cdr3_aa: CASSWTGMGDTQYF; cdr3_nt: TGTGCCAGCAGCTGGACAGGGATGGGAGATACGCAGTATTTT
clone_size: -; v_call: TRBV7-2; j_call: TRBJ1-5; d_call: -; cdr3_aa: CASSAQGRQPQHF; cdr3_nt: TGTGCCAGCAGCGCACAGGGAAGGCAGCCCCAGCATTTT
clone_size: -; v_call: TRBV27; j_call: TRBJ2-7; d_call: -; cdr3_aa: CASNPHRVSRDEQYF; cdr3_nt: TGTGCCAGCAATCCCCACAGGGTTTCTCGGGACGAGCAGTACTTC
clone_size: -; v_call: TRBV5-6; j_call: TRBJ1-2; d_call: TRBD1; cdr3_aa: CASSLGQVVGFYGYTF; cdr3_nt: TGTGCCAGCAGCCTCGGACAGGTCGTAGGCTTCTATGGCTACACCTTC
clone_size: -; v_call: TRBV27; j_call: TRBJ2-1; d_call: -; cdr3_aa: CASSSYSYNEQFF; cdr3_nt: TGTGCCAGCAGTTCCTACTCCTACAATGAGCAGTTCTTC
clone_size: -; v_call: TRBV6-2/TRBV6-3; j_call: TRBJ2-7; d_call: -; cdr3_aa: CASRYGGYQTYEQYF; cdr3_nt: TGTGCCAGCAGATACGGGGGCTATCAGACCTACGAGCAGTACTTC
clone_size: -; v_call: TRBV21-1; j_call: TRBJ1-3; d_call: -; cdr3_aa: CASSKKRGLGNTIYF; cdr3_nt: TGTGCCAGCAGCAAAAAAAGGGGCCTGGGAAACACCATATATTTT
clone_size: -; v_call: TRBV3-1/TRBV3-2; j_call: TRBJ1-2; d_call: TRBD1; cdr3_aa: CASSQDPFSRDRGLLGYGYTF; cdr3_nt: TGTGCCAGCAGCCAAGATCCCTTTTCCCGGGACAGGGGGCTCCTTGGCTATGGCTACACCTTC
clone_size: -; v_call: TRBV5-6; j_call: TRBJ2-6; d_call: -; cdr3_aa: CASSLRGFSGANVLTF; cdr3_nt: TGTGCCAGCAGCTTGAGGGGGTTCTCTGGGGCCAACGTCCTGACTTTC
clone_size: -; v_call: TRBV7-6; j_call: TRBJ2-7; d_call: TRBD1; cdr3_aa: CASSLAPGQNYEQYF; cdr3_nt: TGTGCCAGCAGCTTAGCACCGGGACAGAACTACGAGCAGTACTTC
clone_size: once; v_call: TRBV3-1/TRBV3-2; j_call: TRBJ1-2; d_call: -; cdr3_aa: CASSQDPGVYGYTF; cdr3_nt: TGTGCCAGCAGCCAAGATCCCGGGGTATATGGCTACACCTTC
clone_size: -; v_call: TRBV3-1/TRBV3-2; j_call: TRBJ2-1; d_call: TRBD1; cdr3_aa: CASSRDRSYNEQFF; cdr3_nt: TGTGCCAGCAGCCGGGACAGATCCTACAATGAGCAGTTCTTC
clone_size: -; v_call: TRBV9; j_call: TRBJ1-1; d_call: -; cdr3_aa: CASSARTDKVTMNTEAFF; cdr3_nt: TGTGCCAGCAGCGCACGGACAGATAAAGTAACTATGAACACTGAAGCTTTCTTT
clone_size: -; v_call: TRBV9; j_call: TRBJ2-7; d_call: TRBD1; cdr3_aa: CASSEETGGVDEQYF; cdr3_nt: TGTGCCAGCAGCGAGGAGACAGGGGGCGTAGACGAGCAGTACTTC
clone_size: -; v_call: TRBV7-9; j_call: TRBJ2-5; d_call: -; cdr3_aa: CASSLVGREKTQYF; cdr3_nt: TGTGCCAGCAGCTTAGTAGGCAGGGAAAAGACCCAGTACTTC
clone_size: -; v_call: TRBV27; j_call: TRBJ2-5; d_call: TRBD2; cdr3_aa: CASSLWPSGGGETQYF; cdr3_nt: TGTGCCAGCAGTTTATGGCCTAGCGGGGGAGGGGAGACCCAGTACTTC
clone_size: few; v_call: TRBV7-9; j_call: TRBJ1-2; d_call: -; cdr3_aa: CASSPLGYTF; cdr3_nt: TGTGCCAGCAGCCCCCTCGGCTACACCTTC